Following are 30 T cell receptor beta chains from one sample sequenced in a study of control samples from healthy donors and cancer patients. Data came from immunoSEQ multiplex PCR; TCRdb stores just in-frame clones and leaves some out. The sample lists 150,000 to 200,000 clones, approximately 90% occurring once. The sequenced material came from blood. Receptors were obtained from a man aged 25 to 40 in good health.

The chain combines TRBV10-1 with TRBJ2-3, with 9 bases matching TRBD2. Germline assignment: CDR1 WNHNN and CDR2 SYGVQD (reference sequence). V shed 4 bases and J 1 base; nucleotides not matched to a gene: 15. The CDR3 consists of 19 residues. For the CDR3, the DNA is TGCGCCAGCAGTGTTCTGGTGGTCGGGGCTAGCGGGGGCACAGATACGCAGTATTTT. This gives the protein CASSVLVVGASGGTDTQYF.

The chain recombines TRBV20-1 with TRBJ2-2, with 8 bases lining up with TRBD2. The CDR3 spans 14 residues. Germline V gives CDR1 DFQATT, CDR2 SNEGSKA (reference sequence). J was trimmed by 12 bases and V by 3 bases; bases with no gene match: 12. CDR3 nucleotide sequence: TGCAGTGCTAGTGTTGGGGGTAGCGGGAATCAGCTGTTTTTT. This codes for CSASVGGSGNQLFF.

The CDR3 region has the DNA TGCGCCAGCAGTGCCAGGGTTAATGGAAACACCATATATTTT. Its translation: CASSARVNGNTIYF. The J gene is TRBJ1-3, the V gene TRBV10-1; a weak D match, TRBD1 (5 bases). The germline V gene has CDR1 WNHNN and CDR2 SYGVQD (reference sequence). This CDR3 spans 14 amino acids. With 4 bases removed from V and 3 bases from J, the gap between germline ends came to 10 bases.

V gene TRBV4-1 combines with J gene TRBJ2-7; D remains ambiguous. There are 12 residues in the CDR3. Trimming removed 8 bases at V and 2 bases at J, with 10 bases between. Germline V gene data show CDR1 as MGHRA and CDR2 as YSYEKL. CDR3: CASQDPPYEQYF. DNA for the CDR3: TGCGCCAGCCAGGACCCCCCCTACGAGCAGTACTTC.

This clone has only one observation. CDR3 in amino acids: CAVHGGRSGELFF. The DNA for the CDR3 is TGTGCCGTCCACGGGGGGCGGTCCGGGGAGCTGTTTTTT. The chain has TRBV3-1 (or the pseudogene TRBV3-2) and TRBJ2-2; a weak D match, TRBD2 (7 bases). CDR3 length equals 13 residues. Germline V lookup: CDR1 LGHDT, CDR2 YNNKEL (reference sequence). V was clipped by 11 bases and J by 6 bases, with 16 bases between them.

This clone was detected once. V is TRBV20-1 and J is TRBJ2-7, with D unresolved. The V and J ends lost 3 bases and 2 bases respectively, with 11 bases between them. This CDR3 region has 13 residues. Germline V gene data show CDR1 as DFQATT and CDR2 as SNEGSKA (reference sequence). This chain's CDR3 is CSASSDSTYEQYF. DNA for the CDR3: TGCAGTGCTAGTAGTGACTCCACCTACGAGCAGTACTTC.

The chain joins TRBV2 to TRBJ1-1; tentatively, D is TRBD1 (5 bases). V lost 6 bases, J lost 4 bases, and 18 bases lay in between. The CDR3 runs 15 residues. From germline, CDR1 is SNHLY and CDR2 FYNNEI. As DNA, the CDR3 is TGTGCCAGCAGGCCGACCGGGGCTACGGGCACTGAAGCTTTCTTT. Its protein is CASRPTGATGTEAFF.

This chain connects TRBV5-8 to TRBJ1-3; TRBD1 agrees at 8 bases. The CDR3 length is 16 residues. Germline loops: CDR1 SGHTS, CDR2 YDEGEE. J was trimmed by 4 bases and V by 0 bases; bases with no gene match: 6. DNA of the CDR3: TGTGCCAGCAGCTTGGAAGGACAGGGCGTGGGAAACACCATATATTTT. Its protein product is CASSLEGQGVGNTIYF.

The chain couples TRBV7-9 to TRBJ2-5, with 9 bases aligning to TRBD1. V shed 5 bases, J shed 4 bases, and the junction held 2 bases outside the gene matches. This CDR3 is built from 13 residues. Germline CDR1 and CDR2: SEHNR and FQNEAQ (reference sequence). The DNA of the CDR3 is TGTGCCAGCAGCGTGGGACAGGGAGAGACCCAGTACTTC. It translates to CASSVGQGETQYF.

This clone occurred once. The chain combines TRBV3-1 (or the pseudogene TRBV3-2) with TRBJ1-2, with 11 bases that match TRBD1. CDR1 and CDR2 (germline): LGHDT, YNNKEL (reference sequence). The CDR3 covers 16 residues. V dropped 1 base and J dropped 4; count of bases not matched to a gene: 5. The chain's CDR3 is CASSQVTGTGGYGYTF. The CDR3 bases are TGTGCCAGCAGCCAAGTTACCGGGACAGGGGGCTATGGCTACACCTTC.

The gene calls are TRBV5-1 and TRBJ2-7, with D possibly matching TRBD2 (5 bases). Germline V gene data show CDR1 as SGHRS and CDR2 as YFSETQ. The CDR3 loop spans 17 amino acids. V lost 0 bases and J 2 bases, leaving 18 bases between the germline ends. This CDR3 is CASSLAVSRTLTYEQYF. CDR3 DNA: TGCGCCAGCAGCTTGGCCGTCTCGCGGACTCTAACCTACGAGCAGTACTTC.

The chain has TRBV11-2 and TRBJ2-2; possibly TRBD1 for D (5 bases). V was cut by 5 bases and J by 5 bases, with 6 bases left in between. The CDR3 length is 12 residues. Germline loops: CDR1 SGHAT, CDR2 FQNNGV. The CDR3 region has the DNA TGTGCCAGCAGCCCAGGGACCGGGGAGCTGTTTTTT. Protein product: CASSPGTGELFF.

CDR3 sequence: CASRYSQETQYF. CDR3 bases: TGTGCCAGCAGGTACAGCCAAGAGACCCAGTACTTC. V is TRBV2 and J is TRBJ2-5; unclear D gene. The CDR3 extends over 12 amino acids. Germline-derived CDR1 and CDR2 are SNHLY and FYNNEI. V was cut by 6 bases and J by 1 base, with 6 bases left in between.

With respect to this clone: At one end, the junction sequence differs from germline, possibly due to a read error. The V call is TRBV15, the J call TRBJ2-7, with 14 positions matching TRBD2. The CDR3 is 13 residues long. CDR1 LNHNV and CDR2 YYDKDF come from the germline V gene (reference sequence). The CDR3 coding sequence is TGTGCCACCAGCCTCCCAGGGACTAGCGGGAGAAACTTC. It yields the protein CATSLPGTSGRNF.

The CDR3 protein is CASRIQGSNEQFF. Written as DNA, the CDR3 is TGTGCCAGCAGGATACAGGGGTCCAATGAGCAGTTCTTC. V is TRBV28 and J is TRBJ2-1; 7 nucleotides line up with TRBD1. This CDR3 is built from 13 residues. The V and J ends lost 6 bases and 6 bases, in that order; junction bases with no gene match: 5. Germline V lookup: CDR1 MDHEN, CDR2 SYDVKM.

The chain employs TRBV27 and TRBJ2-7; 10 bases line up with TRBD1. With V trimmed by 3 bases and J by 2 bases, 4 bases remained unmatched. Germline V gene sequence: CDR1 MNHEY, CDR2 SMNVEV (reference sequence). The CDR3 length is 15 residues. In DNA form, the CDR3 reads TGTGCCAGCAGTTTTAAGGGGACAGGGGCCTACGAGCAGTACTTC. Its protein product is CASSFKGTGAYEQYF.

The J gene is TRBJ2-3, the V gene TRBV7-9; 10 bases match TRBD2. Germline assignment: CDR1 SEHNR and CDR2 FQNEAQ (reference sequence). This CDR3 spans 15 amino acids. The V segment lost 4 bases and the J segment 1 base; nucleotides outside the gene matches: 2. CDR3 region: CASSSTSGGTDTQYF. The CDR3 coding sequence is TGTGCCAGCAGCTCTACTAGCGGGGGCACAGATACGCAGTATTTT.

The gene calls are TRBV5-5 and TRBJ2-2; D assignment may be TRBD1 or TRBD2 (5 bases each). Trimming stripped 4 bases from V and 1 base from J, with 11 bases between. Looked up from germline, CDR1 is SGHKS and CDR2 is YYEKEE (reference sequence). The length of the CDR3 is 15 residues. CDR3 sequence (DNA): TGTGCCAGCAGCGAGGGGTCAGGGAACACCGGGGAGCTGTTTTTT. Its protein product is CASSEGSGNTGELFF.

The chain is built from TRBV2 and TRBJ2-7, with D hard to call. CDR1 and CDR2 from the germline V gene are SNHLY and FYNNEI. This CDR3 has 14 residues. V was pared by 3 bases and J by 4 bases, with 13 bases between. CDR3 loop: CASSDQGIGYEQYF. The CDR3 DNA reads TGTGCCAGCAGTGATCAAGGGATAGGGTACGAGCAGTACTTC.

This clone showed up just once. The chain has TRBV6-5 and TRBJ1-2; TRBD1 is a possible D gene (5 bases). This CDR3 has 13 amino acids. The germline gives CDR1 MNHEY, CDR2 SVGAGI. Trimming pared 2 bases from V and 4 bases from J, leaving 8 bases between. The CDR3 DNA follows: TGTGCCAGCAGTTACAGCGACAGCTATGGCTACACCTTC. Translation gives CASSYSDSYGYTF.

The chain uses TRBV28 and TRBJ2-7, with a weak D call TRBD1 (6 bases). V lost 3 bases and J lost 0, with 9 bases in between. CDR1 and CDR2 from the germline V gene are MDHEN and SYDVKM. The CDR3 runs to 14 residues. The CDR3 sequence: CASSLGHDSYEQYF. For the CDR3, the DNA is TGTGCCAGCAGTTTGGGACACGACTCCTACGAGCAGTACTTC.

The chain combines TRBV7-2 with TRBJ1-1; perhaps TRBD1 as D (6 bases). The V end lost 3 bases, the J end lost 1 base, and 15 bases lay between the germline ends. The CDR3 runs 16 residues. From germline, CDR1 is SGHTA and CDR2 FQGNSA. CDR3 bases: TGTGCCAGCAGCTTGGTTGTAGGACAGTCGAACACTGAAGCTTTCTTT. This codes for CASSLVVGQSNTEAFF. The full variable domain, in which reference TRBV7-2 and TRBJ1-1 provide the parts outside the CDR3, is GAGVSQSPSNKVTEKGKDVELRCDPISGHTALYWYRQSLGQGLEFLIYFQGNSAPDKSGLPSDRFSAERTGGSVSTLTIQRTQQEDSAVYLCASSLVVGQSNTEAFFGQGTRLTVV.

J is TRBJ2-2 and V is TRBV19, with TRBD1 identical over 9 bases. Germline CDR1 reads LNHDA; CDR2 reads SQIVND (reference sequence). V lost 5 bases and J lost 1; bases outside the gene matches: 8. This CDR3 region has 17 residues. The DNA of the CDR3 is TGTGCCAGTAGTGTTAGACCGGGACAGGGGAACACCGGGGAGCTGTTTTTT. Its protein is CASSVRPGQGNTGELFF.

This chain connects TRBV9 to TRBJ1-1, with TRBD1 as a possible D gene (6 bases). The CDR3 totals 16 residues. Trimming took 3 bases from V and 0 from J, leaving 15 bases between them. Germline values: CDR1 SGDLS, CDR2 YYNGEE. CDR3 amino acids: CASSANRDNMNTEAFF. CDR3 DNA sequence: TGTGCCAGCAGCGCGAACAGGGATAACATGAACACTGAAGCTTTCTTT.

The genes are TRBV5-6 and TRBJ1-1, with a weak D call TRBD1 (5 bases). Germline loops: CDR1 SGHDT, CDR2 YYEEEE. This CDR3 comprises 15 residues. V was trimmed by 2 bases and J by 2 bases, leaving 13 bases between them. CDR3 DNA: TGTGCCAGCAGCTTCGGGGCAGGGAGCAACACTGAAGCTTTCTTT. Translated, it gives CASSFGAGSNTEAFF. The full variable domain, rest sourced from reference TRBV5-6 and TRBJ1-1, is DAGVTQSPTHLIKTRGQQVTLRCSPKSGHDTVSWYQQALGQGPQFIFQYYEEEERQRGNFPDRFSGHQFPNYSSELNVNALLLGDSALYLCASSFGAGSNTEAFFGQGTRLTVV.

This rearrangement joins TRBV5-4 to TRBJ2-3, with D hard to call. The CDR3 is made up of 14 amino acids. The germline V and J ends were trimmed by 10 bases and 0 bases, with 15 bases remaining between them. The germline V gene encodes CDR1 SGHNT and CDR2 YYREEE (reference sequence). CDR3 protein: CAGSRIQSTDTQYF. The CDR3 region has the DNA TGTGCCGGGTCCCGGATCCAGAGCACAGATACGCAGTATTTT.

CDR3 coding DNA: TGTGCCAGCAGCTCTCAGGGGCTAGGCAGCTACGAGCAGTACTTC. Encoded protein: CASSSQGLGSYEQYF. This rearrangement joins TRBV5-8 to TRBJ2-7; D perhaps matches TRBD1 (6 bases). V was pared by 3 bases and J by 3 bases, with 16 bases between. CDR1 and CDR2 from the germline V gene are SGHTS and YDEGEE. The CDR3 has 15 residues.

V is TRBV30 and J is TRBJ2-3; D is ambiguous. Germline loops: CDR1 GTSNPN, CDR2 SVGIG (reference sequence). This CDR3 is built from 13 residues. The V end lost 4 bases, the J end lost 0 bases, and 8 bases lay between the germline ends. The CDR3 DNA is TGTGCCTGGACAGGTGCTAGCACAGATACGCAGTATTTT. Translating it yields CAWTGASTDTQYF.

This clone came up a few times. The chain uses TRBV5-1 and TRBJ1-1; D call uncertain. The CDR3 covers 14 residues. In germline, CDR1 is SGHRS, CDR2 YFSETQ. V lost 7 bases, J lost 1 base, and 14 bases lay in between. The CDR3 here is CASRRAPSNTEAFF. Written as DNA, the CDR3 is TGCGCCAGCCGCCGGGCGCCCTCGAACACTGAAGCTTTCTTT.

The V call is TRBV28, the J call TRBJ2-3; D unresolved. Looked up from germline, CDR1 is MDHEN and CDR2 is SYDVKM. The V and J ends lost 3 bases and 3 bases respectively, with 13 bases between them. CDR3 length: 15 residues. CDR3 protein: CASSLARLGTDTQYF. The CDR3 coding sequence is TGTGCCAGCAGTTTGGCCAGGTTAGGGACAGATACGCAGTATTTT.